The TCR beta chain described here comes from a study of blood T cells in healthy people across ages. On the study more broadly: Template switching recovered approximately one barcoded beta molecule for every two T cells. Notes on the study in general: Roughly linear age-related decline in beta diversity appeared, significant by age approximately 43.

Through a sample-barcoded 5' primer and a J-beta primer mix, a second PCR was run for roughly 6 to 11 cycles. TCRdb reanalysed the 5' RACE reads using MiXCR and keeps one entry per CDR3 protein. The sample has 540,000 or so distinct CDR3 sequences, 27% seen once. CDR1 and CDR2 from the germline V gene are DFQATT and SNEGSKA (reference sequence). The CDR3 runs to 13 residues. With V trimmed by 2 bases and J by 11 bases, 9 bases remained unmatched. Comments on this clonotype: No antigen is known for it.

The sequencing sample was made of blood. This TCR derives from a woman aged 70-85 years in good health. The chain has TRBV20-1 and TRBJ2-5; 9 positions match TRBD1. The CDR3 is CSARKGQGYGQYF. The CDR3 DNA follows: TGCAGTGCTAGAAAGGGACAGGGCTACGGGCAGTACTTC.